Listed here are 23 T cell receptor beta chains from one sample, sequenced in a study of breast tumors, draining lymph nodes, adjacent tissues. Axillary draining lymph nodes of breast cancer patients supplied the node samples. TCRdb re-called the multiplex PCR reads through MiXCR, storing one row per CDR3 protein. The table has 70,000 to 95,000 distinct CDR3 sequences, roughly 20% seen once. The sequenced sample was axillary lymph node tissue. These receptors originate from a female donor with breast cancer. Some clones in this sample may be carry-over from other donors' samples.

The V gene is TRBV3-1, the J gene TRBJ2-1, with TRBD2 identical over 7 bases. Germline CDR1 reads LGHDT; CDR2 reads YNNKEL (reference sequence). Losses at the gene ends were 1 base for V and 2 bases for J; bases not matched to a gene: 5. The CDR3 is made up of 16 amino acids. The CDR3: CASSQGGGITYNEQFF. CDR3 coding DNA: TGTGCCAGCAGCCAAGGGGGGGGGATAACCTACAATGAGCAGTTCTTC.

This clonotype occurred many times. This chain connects TRBV20-1 to TRBJ2-7; 9 bases are shared with TRBD1. Germline V gene lookup returns CDR1 DFQATT and CDR2 SNEGSKA (reference sequence). After removal of 7 bases from V and 6 bases from J, the junction contained 10 bases not matched to a gene. The CDR3 is 13 residues long. The chain's CDR3 is CSGQGQGLREQYF. In DNA, the CDR3 is TGCAGTGGCCAGGGACAGGGTCTACGCGAGCAGTACTTC.

For this clonotype: A much larger clone sits a single nucleotide away, making a read error possible. V gene TRBV7-6 combines with J gene TRBJ2-2; weak D call: TRBD2 (6 bases). CDR3 size: 15 residues. Between the trimmed V and J ends, which lost 7 bases and 4 bases, there was a span of 16 bases. Germline V gene sequence: CDR1 SGHVS, CDR2 FNYEAQ. The CDR3 reads CASNPGGVGTGELFF. The CDR3 DNA sequence: TGTGCCAGCAACCCCGGCGGGGTCGGCACCGGGGAGCTGTTTTTT. The full variable domain, with the rest looked up from reference TRBV7-6 and TRBJ2-2, is GAGVSQSPRYKVTKRGQDVALRCDPISGHVSLYWYRQALGQGPEFLTYFNYEAQQDKSGLPNDRFSAERPEGSISTLTIQRTEQRDSAMYRCASNPGGVGTGELFFGEGSRLTVL.

In the case of this clonotype: A much larger clone sits a single nucleotide away, making a read error possible. This chain joins TRBV7-9 and TRBJ1-5; TRBD1 agrees at 8 bases. The V and J ends lost 2 bases and 0 bases, in that order; junction bases with no gene match: 6. The CDR3 contains 17 residues. Germline CDR1 SEHNR, CDR2 FQNEAQ (reference sequence). CDR3 nucleotide sequence: TGTGCCAGCAGCTTAACAGGGGGTGGTTCTAGCAATCAGCCCCAGCATTTT. Amino acids: CASSLTGGGSSNQPQHF. Together with reference TRBV7-9 and TRBJ1-5, the CDR3 gives the full variable domain: DTGVSQNPRHKITKRGQNVTFRCDPISEHNRLYWYRQTLGQGPEFLTYFQNEAQLEKSRLLSDRFSAERPKGSFSTLEIQRTEQGDSAMYLCASSLTGGGSSNQPQHFGDGTRLSIL.

This clonotype was observed many times. This rearrangement joins TRBV19 to TRBJ2-5; no clear D. Trimming cost V 2 bases and J 2 bases, with 9 bases left between them. This CDR3 is built from 14 residues. Looked up from germline, CDR1 is LNHDA and CDR2 is SQIVND (reference sequence). The CDR3 here is CASSISSGQETQYF. DNA for the CDR3: TGTGCCAGTAGTATAAGTTCCGGGCAAGAGACCCAGTACTTC.

This rearrangement joins TRBV27 to TRBJ2-1; 12 bases map to TRBD1. V gave up 5 bases and J gave up 9 bases; unmatched junction bases: 5. Germline CDR1 and CDR2: MNHEY and SMNVEV (reference sequence). CDR3 length: 14 amino acids. This CDR3 reads CASSLGQGAGEQFF. The DNA for the CDR3 is TGTGCCAGCAGTCTGGGACAGGGGGCGGGTGAGCAGTTCTTC.

This clonotype was recorded many times. The chain carries TRBV20-1 and TRBJ1-3; D ambiguous. Looked up from germline, CDR1 is DFQATT and CDR2 is SNEGSKA (reference sequence). Deletions cut 4 bases from V and 4 bases from J, with 11 bases between. This CDR3 comprises 13 residues. For the CDR3, the DNA is TGCAGTGCTAACGTAGGCTCCGGAAACACCATATATTTT. This translates into CSANVGSGNTIYF.

This clonotype was counted many times. The rearrangement links TRBV20-1 to TRBJ2-7; TRBD1 aligns across 7 bases. V lost 4 bases, J lost 5 bases, and 5 bases stayed unmatched. Germline-derived CDR1 and CDR2 are DFQATT and SNEGSKA (reference sequence). The CDR3 length is 12 residues. In DNA, the CDR3 is TGCAGTGCTATCAGGGGGAGCGACGAGCAGTACTTC. Encoded protein: CSAIRGSDEQYF.

The genes are TRBV5-4 and TRBJ2-1; TRBD1 might be the D (5 bases). CDR3 length equals 14 residues. CDR1 and CDR2 (germline): SGHNT, YYREEE (reference sequence). V dropped 1 base and J dropped 1 base, with 6 bases sitting between them. The CDR3, as DNA: TGTGCCAGCAGCTTGAGGGGATCCTACAATGAGCAGTTCTTC. Residues: CASSLRGSYNEQFF.

This clonotype was observed at least ten times. The V call is TRBV10-1, the J call TRBJ2-7; D unresolved. The CDR3 is 13 residues long. The germline V gene has CDR1 WNHNN and CDR2 SYGVQD (reference sequence). Trimming removed 11 bases from V and 3 bases from J, with 17 bases in between. The CDR3 sequence is CAGRPYESYEQYF. The CDR3 DNA is TGCGCCGGGCGGCCATACGAAAGCTACGAGCAGTACTTC.

This clonotype was recorded at least ten times. This chain uses TRBV10-3 with TRBJ2-7; perhaps TRBD1 as D (5 bases). The germline CDR1 and CDR2 sequences are ENHRY and SYGVKD. The CDR3 runs to 15 residues. Trimming pared 7 bases from V and 4 bases from J, leaving 20 bases between. CDR3: CAITPRPEAGYEQYF. Written as DNA, the CDR3 is TGTGCCATCACCCCCCGACCGGAAGCAGGGTACGAGCAGTACTTC.

This clonotype was recorded at least ten times. This CDR3 reads CASSLRQGDSPLHF. The CDR3, as DNA: TGTGCCAGCAGTTTAAGACAGGGGGATTCACCCCTCCACTTT. This chain uses TRBV28 with TRBJ1-6; 9 positions agree with TRBD1. V lost 2 bases and J lost 8; bases outside the gene matches: 1. Germline values: CDR1 MDHEN, CDR2 SYDVKM. The CDR3 spans 14 residues.

This clonotype was counted ten times or more. The rearrangement joins TRBV9 to TRBJ2-1; perhaps TRBD1 as D (6 bases). V gave up 3 bases and J gave up 4 bases, with 14 bases separating them. This CDR3 has 15 residues. From germline, CDR1 is SGDLS and CDR2 YYNGEE. This CDR3 reads CASSAQGMEYNEQFF. CDR3 DNA sequence: TGTGCCAGCAGCGCCCAGGGGATGGAGTACAATGAGCAGTTCTTC. Combining the CDR3 with reference TRBV9 and TRBJ2-1 gives the whole variable domain DSGVTQTPKHLITATGQRVTLRCSPRSGDLSVYWYQQSLDQGLQFLIQYYNGEERAKGNILERFSAQQFPDLHSELNLSSLELGDSALYFCASSAQGMEYNEQFFGPGTRLTVL.

This clonotype was recorded at least ten times. This rearrangement joins TRBV7-9 to TRBJ2-1, with D uncertain. Trimming pared 5 bases from V and 3 bases from J, leaving 20 bases between. Looked up from germline, CDR1 is SEHNR and CDR2 is FQNEAQ (reference sequence). CDR3 length equals 17 residues. For the CDR3, the DNA is TGTGCCAGCAGCGGACCTTCGGATCGCCAAATCTACAATGAGCAGTTCTTC. It encodes CASSGPSDRQIYNEQFF.

This clonotype was observed at least ten times. This chain links TRBV19 with TRBJ1-2; no reliable D call. V lost 10 bases, J lost 6 bases, and 18 bases lay in between. The CDR3 has 13 amino acids. Looked up from germline, CDR1 is LNHDA and CDR2 is SQIVND (reference sequence). CDR3 coding DNA: TGTGCCACCTCTGGTCGGTTGGACGATGGCTACACCTTC. Its protein product is CATSGRLDDGYTF.

With respect to this clonotype: A much bigger clone sits one base away, suggesting this may be a read error. The V gene is TRBV5-1, the J gene TRBJ2-1; D not resolved. The germline V and J ends were trimmed by 4 bases and 2 bases, with 13 bases remaining between them. Germline loops: CDR1 SGHRS, CDR2 YFSETQ. The CDR3 totals 15 residues. The CDR3 spells CASSPQLSPYNEQFF. As DNA, the CDR3 is TGCGCCAGCAGCCCCCAGTTATCCCCCTACAATGAGCAGTTCTTC.

Details on this clonotype: This may be a read error, as it is one base from a much larger clone. The rearrangement uses TRBV6-1 and TRBJ2-5, with 8 nucleotides matching TRBD2. Germline trimming cut 7 bases from V and 4 bases from J; bases unmatched to any gene: 8. Germline CDR1 is MNHNS and CDR2 is SASEGT. This CDR3 is built from 14 residues. The CDR3 sequence is CASIMAGTRETQYF. As DNA, the CDR3 is TGTGCCAGCATTATGGCAGGGACTAGAGAGACCCAGTACTTC.

This clonotype has ten or more counts. The J gene is TRBJ2-7, the V gene TRBV6-6; TRBD1 matches 9 bases. V shed 5 bases, J shed 9 bases, and the junction held 17 bases outside the gene matches. The CDR3 covers 16 residues. Germline loops: CDR1 MNHNY, CDR2 SVGAGI (reference sequence). CDR3 bases: TGTGCCAGCAGTACTCCACAGGGGGCTGTTCGGACGGTGCAGTACTTC. Translation gives CASSTPQGAVRTVQYF.

This clonotype was detected ten times or more. The chain couples TRBV6-5 to TRBJ2-1; D is possibly TRBD2 (5 bases). V lost 7 bases to trimming and J lost 4 bases, with 11 bases between them. The germline gives CDR1 MNHEY, CDR2 SVGAGI. The CDR3 sequence is 13 residues long. CDR3 sequence (DNA): TGTGCCAGCAAGAAACTAGGATACAATGAGCAGTTCTTC. The encoded protein is CASKKLGYNEQFF.

This clonotype was counted many times. This chain links TRBV20-1 with TRBJ2-5, with D uncertain. V shed 5 bases and J shed 1 base, with 11 bases lying between them. The CDR3 has 13 amino acids. Germline V gene data show CDR1 as DFQATT and CDR2 as SNEGSKA (reference sequence). The CDR3 reads CSALTPVQETQYF. The CDR3 region has the DNA TGCAGTGCTCTGACCCCTGTCCAAGAGACCCAGTACTTC.

This clonotype occurred many times. The chain is built from TRBV7-9 and TRBJ2-1, with 8 bases identical to TRBD1. In germline, CDR1 is SEHNR, CDR2 FQNEAQ (reference sequence). The CDR3 has 15 amino acids. Losses at the gene ends were 5 bases for V and 1 base for J; bases not matched to a gene: 4. The CDR3 nucleotides read TGTGCCAGCAGCCCCCAGGGGGCTTCCTACAATGAGCAGTTCTTC. This gives the protein CASSPQGASYNEQFF.

This clonotype appeared a few times. This rearrangement joins TRBV11-3 to TRBJ2-4; maybe TRBD1 (6 bases). The V end was cut by 6 bases, the J end by 3 bases, with 12 bases between. The CDR3 length is 14 residues. The germline gives CDR1 SGHNT, CDR2 YENEEA. The CDR3 protein is CASSSNRVKNIQYF. CDR3 DNA: TGTGCCAGCAGTTCCAACAGGGTCAAAAACATTCAGTACTTC.

About this clonotype itself: Given a much more abundant clone one base away, this may be a read error. The chain carries TRBV20-1 and TRBJ2-3; the match to TRBD2 covers 7 bases. This CDR3 has 16 amino acids. Germline V CDR1 and CDR2: DFQATT, SNEGSKA (reference sequence). CDR3 sequence reads: CSTRFASGGDIDTQYF. CDR3 nucleotide sequence: TGCAGTACTAGATTTGCGTCGGGAGGAGATATAGATACGCAGTATTTT.